A selection of T cell receptor beta chains follows, all from one sample in a study of T cell responses to AZD1222 COVID-19 vaccine. Repertoires were generated with immunoSEQ multiplex PCR, while TCRdb's copy carries only in-frame clones and drops some. The sample yields 150,000 to 200,000 clones, around 94% seen once. The source material was peripheral blood, sampled 28 days after the second dose of the MenACWY control vaccine. The receptors stem from an adult who received the MenACWY meningococcal vaccine as a control. Each CDR3 is given with its conserved first and last residue. The D gene is left open where the match is weak. A clone size is listed for some rows: how often the clone was seen (once, few, many), or a class if it is expanded.

V gene	D gene	clone size	J gene	CDR3 DNA	CDR3 protein
TRBV10-3	.	.	TRBJ2-5	TGTGCCATCAGTGATGTTGGCGGGACCGAGACCCAGTACTTC	CAISDVGGTETQYF
TRBV7-2	TRBD2	.	TRBJ2-1	TGTGCCAGCAGCTCGGGCAGCGGGAGATCAAACAATGAGCAGTTCTTC	CASSSGSGRSNNEQFF
TRBV28	TRBD1	.	TRBJ2-1	TGTGCCAGCAGTTTATTGCGGACAGGGTTACATCTAGGTGAGCAGTTCTTC	CASSLLRTGLHLGEQFF
TRBV7-3	TRBD2	.	TRBJ2-1	TGTGCCAGCAGCGCGAGCGGGGGAGTCAATGAGCAGTTCTTC	CASSASGGVNEQFF
TRBV11-3	TRBD2	once	TRBJ2-5	TGTGCCAGCAGGGCGGGACTAGCGGGAGAGACCCAGTACTTC	CASRAGLAGETQYF
TRBV11-1	.	.	TRBJ2-2	TGTGCCAGCAGCTTAATCCAGAATATACGTTCCGGGGAGCTGTTTTTT	CASSLIQNIRSGELFF
TRBV7-3	TRBD2	.	TRBJ2-4	TGTGCCAGCAGCTTAAAGTCGGGACGACTAGCGGGAGGGGACATTCAGTACTTC	CASSLKSGRLAGGDIQYF
TRBV9	.	.	TRBJ1-1	TGTGCCAGCAGCGGGAGTTTTCTGAACACTGAAGCTTTCTTT	CASSGSFLNTEAFF
TRBV10-3	.	.	TRBJ1-3	TGTGCCATCAGTGATACGACACGCTCTGGAAACACCATATATTTT	CAISDTTRSGNTIYF
TRBV19	.	few	TRBJ1-3	TGTGCCAGTAGCGCGGCCTCTGGAAACACCATATATTTT	CASSAASGNTIYF
TRBV15	.	.	TRBJ2-7	TGTGCCACCGGTGCGGGACAGCCCTACGAGCAGTACTTC	CATGAGQPYEQYF
TRBV15	TRBD2	.	TRBJ2-1	TGTGCCACCAGCAGCCCTAGCGGAGTCTACAATGAGCAGTTCTTC	CATSSPSGVYNEQFF
TRBV11-2	.	.	TRBJ2-1	TGTGCCAGCAGCTTAGGGGCTGAGCAGTTCTTC	CASSLGAEQFF
TRBV11-2	.	.	TRBJ1-4	TGTGCCAGCAGCTTAGGTCTAGCACCTCAGAAAAAACTGTTTTTT	CASSLGLAPQKKLFF
TRBV2	.	.	TRBJ1-3	TGTGCCAGCAAGACAGCCGGAAACACCATATATTTT	CASKTAGNTIYF
TRBV28	.	.	TRBJ1-2	TGTGCCAGCAGTTACCGATCCCGCTACACCTTC	CASSYRSRYTF
TRBV30	TRBD1	.	TRBJ1-4	TGTGCCTGGAGGGATCGGACAGGGAAGTCATCTAATGAAAAACTGTTTTTT	CAWRDRTGKSSNEKLFF
TRBV7-2	.	.	TRBJ1-5	TGTGCCAGCAGCTTACTTGGGTATCAGCCCCAGCATTTT	CASSLLGYQPQHF
TRBV9	.	once	TRBJ2-3	TGTGCCAGCAGCGTTCACCCCGAAGGGTTGGGGCCGATGTATTTT	CASSVHPEGLGPMYF
TRBV4-3	.	.	TRBJ1-2	TGCGCCAGCAGCCAAGACAGGAGTTTTAACTATGGCTACACCTTC	CASSQDRSFNYGYTF
TRBV6-2/TRBV6-3	.	.	TRBJ1-2	TGTGCCAGCAGCAATAACAGGGTTTATGGCTACACCTTC	CASSNNRVYGYTF
TRBV5-1	.	.	TRBJ2-5	TGCGCCAGCAGCTTGTACGGGGGTGGGGAGACCCAGTACTTC	CASSLYGGGETQYF
TRBV4-2	TRBD2	.	TRBJ2-3	TGTGCCAGCAGCCAAGGTTCTAGCGGGGCCGAAGATACGCAGTATTTT	CASSQGSSGAEDTQYF
TRBV15	TRBD1	once	TRBJ1-2	TGTGCCACCAGCAGAGATGCACAGGACAGGGCCTATGGCTACACCTTC	CATSRDAQDRAYGYTF
TRBV2	TRBD1	.	TRBJ1-4	TGTGCCAGCAGTCGTCAGGGGGCTGGTAATGAAAAACTGTTTTTT	CASSRQGAGNEKLFF
TRBV10-3	TRBD1	once	TRBJ1-1	TGTGCCATCAGTGAGCGACAGGGGAACACTGAAGCTTTCTTT	CAISERQGNTEAFF
TRBV27	.	.	TRBJ1-2	TGTGCCAGCAGTTCCCATGACAGAATCCCCTATGGCTACACCTTC	CASSSHDRIPYGYTF
TRBV19	.	.	TRBJ1-3	TGTGCCAGTTTTCCCCTTGGAAACACCATATATTTT	CASFPLGNTIYF
TRBV4-1	.	.	TRBJ2-3	TGCGCCAGCCTTTTCCGGGTGACGACAGATACGCAGTATTTT	CASLFRVTTDTQYF
TRBV6-5	.	.	TRBJ1-3	TGTGCCAGCAGTATTGGACAGCTCTCTGGAAACACCATATATTTT	CASSIGQLSGNTIYF
TRBV4-2	TRBD1	.	TRBJ1-2	TGTGCCAGCAGCCAAGGACAGGGGGCGCGAGGCTACACCTTC	CASSQGQGARGYTF
TRBV28	TRBD1	.	TRBJ2-1	TGTGCCAGCAGTTACTTCAGGGGGCCCCACAATGAGCAGTTCTTC	CASSYFRGPHNEQFF